This T cell receptor (beta chain) was identified during a study of blood T cell repertoires in COVID-19. Study background: Samples representing acute and convalescent COVID-19 were sourced from the United States, Italy and Spain. In each case, the material was cDNA or gDNA derived from T cells, B-cell-depleted T cells, or PBMCs.

Seattle's enrolled individuals joined amid active infection and were then monitored longitudinally. Study processing details: Amplification of reference gene primers provided the estimated nucleated cell counts. Profiling relied on immunoSEQ multiplex PCR, and the TCRdb table lists in-frame clones only, not all of them. That table gives V, J and clone size, and the DNA gave D and trimming. The repertoire holds tens of thousands of clones, 81% seen once, with 2.5% to 4% in the top ten. V was clipped by 4 bases and J by 10 bases; unmatched bases: 10. Germline CDR1 and CDR2: SGHVS and FQNEAQ. The CDR3 is 15 amino acids.

Sequencing was performed on peripheral blood. This receptor was obtained from a man between 65 and 85 years old with COVID-19, enrolled during active disease. The V gene is TRBV7-8, the J gene TRBJ1-6; 7 bases line up with TRBD1. CDR3 protein: CASSSSQGLGSPLHF. CDR3 nucleotides: TGTGCCAGCAGCTCGTCACAGGGGTTAGGGTCACCCCTCCACTTT.